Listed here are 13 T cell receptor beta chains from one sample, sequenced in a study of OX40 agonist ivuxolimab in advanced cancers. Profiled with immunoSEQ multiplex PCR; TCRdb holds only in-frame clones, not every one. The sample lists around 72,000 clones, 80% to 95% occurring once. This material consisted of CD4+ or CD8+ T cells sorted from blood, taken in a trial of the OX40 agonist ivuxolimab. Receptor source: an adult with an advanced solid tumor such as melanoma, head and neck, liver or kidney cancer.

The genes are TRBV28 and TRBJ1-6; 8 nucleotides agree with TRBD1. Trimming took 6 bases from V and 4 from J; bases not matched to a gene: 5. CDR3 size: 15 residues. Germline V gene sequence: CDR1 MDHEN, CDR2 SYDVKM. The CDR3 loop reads CASSQGTGYNSPLHF. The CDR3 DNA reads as TGTGCCAGCAGCCAGGGGACAGGTTATAATTCACCCCTCCACTTT.

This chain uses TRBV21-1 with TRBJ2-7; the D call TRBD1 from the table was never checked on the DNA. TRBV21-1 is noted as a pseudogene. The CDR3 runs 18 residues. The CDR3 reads CASSKAAGPRWTDYEQYF. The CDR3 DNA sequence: TGTGCCAGCAGCAAAGCCGCAGGGCCTCGGTGGACGGACTACGAGCAGTACTTC.

CDR3 nucleotides: TGCGCCAGCAGCTTGGCCGTCACAGGGGGCGCTGAGCAGTTCTTC. This translates into CASSLAVTGGAEQFF. The chain recombines TRBV5-1 with TRBJ2-1, with 9 bases lining up with TRBD1. This CDR3 contains 15 residues. Trimming took 0 bases from V and 9 from J; bases not matched to a gene: 7. The V gene's germline CDR1 is SGHRS and CDR2 YFSETQ.

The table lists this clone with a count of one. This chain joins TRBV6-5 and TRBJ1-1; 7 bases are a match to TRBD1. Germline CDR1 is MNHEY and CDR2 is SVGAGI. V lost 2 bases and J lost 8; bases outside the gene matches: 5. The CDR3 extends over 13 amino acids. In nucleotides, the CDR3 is TGTGCCAGCAGTTACCTACAGGGGCAGGAAGCTTTCTTT. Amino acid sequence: CASSYLQGQEAFF.

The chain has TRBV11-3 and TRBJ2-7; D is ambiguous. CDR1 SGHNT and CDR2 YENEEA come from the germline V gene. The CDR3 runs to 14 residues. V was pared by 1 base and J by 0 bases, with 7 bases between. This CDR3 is CASSLVAVSYEQYF. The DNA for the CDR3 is TGTGCCAGCAGCTTAGTGGCAGTCTCCTACGAGCAGTACTTC.

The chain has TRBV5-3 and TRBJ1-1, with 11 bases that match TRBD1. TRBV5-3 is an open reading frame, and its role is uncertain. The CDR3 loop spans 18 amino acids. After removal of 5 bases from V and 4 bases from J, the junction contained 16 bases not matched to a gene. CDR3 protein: CARRCRDRGMSRTTEAFF. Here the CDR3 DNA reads TGTGCCAGAAGGTGCCGGGACAGGGGGATGTCCCGGACCACTGAAGCTTTCTTT.

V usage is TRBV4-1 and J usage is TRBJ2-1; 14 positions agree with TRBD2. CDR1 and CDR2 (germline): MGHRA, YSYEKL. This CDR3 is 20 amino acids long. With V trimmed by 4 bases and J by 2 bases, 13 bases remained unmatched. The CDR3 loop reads CASSRESGLAGGTTYNEQFF. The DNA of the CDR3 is TGCGCCAGCAGCCGGGAGTCCGGACTAGCGGGAGGTACTACCTACAATGAGCAGTTCTTC.

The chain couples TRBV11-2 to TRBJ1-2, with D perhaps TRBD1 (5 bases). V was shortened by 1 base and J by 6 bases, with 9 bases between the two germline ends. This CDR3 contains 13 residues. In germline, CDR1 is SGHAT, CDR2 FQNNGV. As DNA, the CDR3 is TGTGCCAGCAGCTTAGCGACAGCTGATGGCTACACCTTC. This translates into CASSLATADGYTF.

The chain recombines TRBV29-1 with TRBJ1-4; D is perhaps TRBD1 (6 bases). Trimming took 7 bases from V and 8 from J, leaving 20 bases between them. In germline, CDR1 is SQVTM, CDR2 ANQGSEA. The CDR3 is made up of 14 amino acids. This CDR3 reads CSALRGGLREKLFF. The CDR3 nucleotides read TGCAGCGCTCTAAGGGGGGGATTACGGGAAAAACTGTTTTTT.

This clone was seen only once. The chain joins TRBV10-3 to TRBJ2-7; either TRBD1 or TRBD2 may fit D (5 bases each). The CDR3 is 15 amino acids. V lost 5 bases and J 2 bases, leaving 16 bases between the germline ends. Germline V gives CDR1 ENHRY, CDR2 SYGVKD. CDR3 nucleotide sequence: TGTGCCATCAGTCGCCCAAAGGGACGCACCTACGAGCAGTACTTC. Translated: CAISRPKGRTYEQYF.

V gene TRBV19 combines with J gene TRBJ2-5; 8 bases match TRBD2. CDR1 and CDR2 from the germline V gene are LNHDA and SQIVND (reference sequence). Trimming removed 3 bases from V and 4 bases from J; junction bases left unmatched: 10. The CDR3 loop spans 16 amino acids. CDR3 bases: TGTGCCAGTAGTATGGTAGCGGGAACGGGAGGAGAGACCCAGTACTTC. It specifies CASSMVAGTGGETQYF.

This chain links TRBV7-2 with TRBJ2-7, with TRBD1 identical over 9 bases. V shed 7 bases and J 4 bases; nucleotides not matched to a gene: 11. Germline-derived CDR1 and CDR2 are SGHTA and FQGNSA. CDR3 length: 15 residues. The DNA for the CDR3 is TGTGCCAGCACTCCCCGGGGACAGGGCCTGTACGAGCAGTACTTC. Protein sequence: CASTPRGQGLYEQYF.

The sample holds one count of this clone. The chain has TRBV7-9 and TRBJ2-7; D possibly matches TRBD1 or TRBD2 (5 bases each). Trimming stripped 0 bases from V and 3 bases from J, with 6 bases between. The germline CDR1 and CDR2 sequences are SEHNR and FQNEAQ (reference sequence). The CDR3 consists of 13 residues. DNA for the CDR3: TGTGCCAGCAGCTTAGCTGGGGGCTACGAGCAGTACTTC. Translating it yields CASSLAGGYEQYF.